The 19 T cell receptor beta chains listed next were all sequenced from one sample in a study of blood T cell repertoires in COVID-19. The table came from immunoSEQ multiplex PCR; TCRdb's copy has only in-frame clones and leaves some out. The sample lists 40,000 to 55,000 clones, less than 90% occurring once. Sequencing was performed on peripheral blood. Receptor source: a human donor in a cohort sampled during active COVID-19.

The rearrangement uses TRBV6-2 or TRBV6-3 and TRBJ2-1, with D tentatively TRBD2 (7 bases). The CDR3 extends over 16 amino acids. Germline V lookup: CDR1 MNHEY, CDR2 SVGEGT. Trimming left V 0 bases short and J 4 bases short, with 13 bases between. CDR3 DNA sequence: TGTGCCAGCAGTTACTCGATAGGGGGAGGGTACAATGAGCAGTTCTTC. It translates to CASSYSIGGGYNEQFF.

This sequence joins TRBV2 and TRBJ2-2, with 8 nucleotides matching TRBD2. The CDR3 has 15 residues. J gave up 3 bases and V 10 bases, and 10 bases lay outside the gene matches. Germline V gene lookup returns CDR1 SNHLY and CDR2 FYNNEI. In DNA form, the CDR3 reads TGTGCCATCACGTACGGGGGGGCTGACACCGGGGAGCTGTTTTTT. Encoded protein: CAITYGGADTGELFF.

V usage is TRBV27 and J usage is TRBJ1-1; the match to TRBD1 covers 7 bases. This CDR3 region has 13 residues. From germline, CDR1 is MNHEY and CDR2 SMNVEV (reference sequence). With 8 bases clipped from V and 1 base from J, the junction kept 4 bases outside the gene matches. CDR3: CASQRTGNTEAFF. CDR3 in DNA: TGTGCCAGCCAAAGGACAGGGAACACTGAAGCTTTCTTT.

The CDR3 is CASVPRVGRDTEAFF. In DNA form, the CDR3 reads TGTGCCAGTGTCCCCCGGGTAGGGCGGGACACTGAAGCTTTCTTT. The chain joins TRBV19 to TRBJ1-1; D not certain. Germline CDR1 LNHDA, CDR2 SQIVND (reference sequence). Trimming took 8 bases from V and 3 from J, leaving 19 bases between them. The length of the CDR3 is 15 residues.

Only one count was recorded for this clone. V is TRBV30 and J is TRBJ2-2; 8 bases are shared with TRBD1. The V gene's germline CDR1 is GTSNPN and CDR2 SVGIG (reference sequence). Trimming took 3 bases from V and 0 from J; bases not matched to a gene: 3. CDR3 length: 15 amino acids. CDR3 sequence reads: CAWRRDRTNTGELFF. The CDR3 region has the DNA TGTGCCTGGAGGAGGGACAGGACGAACACCGGGGAGCTGTTTTTT.

The CDR3 spells CASSQATGELFF. For the CDR3, the DNA is TGTGCCAGCAGCCAAGCGACCGGGGAGCTGTTTTTT. The chain has TRBV3-1 (or the pseudogene TRBV3-2) and TRBJ2-2; the D is unclear. V was cut by 1 base and J by 5 bases, with 2 bases left in between. CDR1 and CDR2 (germline): LGHDT, YNNKEL (reference sequence). This CDR3 contains 12 residues.

The rearrangement uses TRBV5-4 and TRBJ2-4, with 10 nucleotides matching TRBD1. In germline, CDR1 is SGHNT, CDR2 YYREEE (reference sequence). V lost 4 bases, J lost 4 bases, and 5 bases stayed unmatched. This CDR3 region has 15 residues. The CDR3 protein is CASSPRQGAKNIQYF. The CDR3 nucleotides read TGTGCCAGCAGCCCCCGACAGGGGGCTAAAAACATTCAGTACTTC.

The chain carries TRBV5-6 and TRBJ1-2; TRBD1 might be the D (5 bases). V dropped 1 base and J dropped 8 bases, with 12 bases sitting between them. CDR1 and CDR2 (germline): SGHDT, YYEEEE. The CDR3 has 13 residues. The CDR3 protein is CASSLLGAGGYTF. Written as DNA, the CDR3 is TGTGCCAGCAGCTTGTTAGGGGCGGGAGGCTACACCTTC.

This chain uses TRBV7-9 with TRBJ2-3; TRBD2 aligns across 15 bases. Germline V gene lookup returns CDR1 SEHNR and CDR2 FQNEAQ (reference sequence). The CDR3 consists of 18 residues. V lost 5 bases to trimming and J lost 0 bases; unmatched junction nucleotides: 6. The CDR3 sequence: CASSPGTSGGTSTDTQYF. The DNA for the CDR3 is TGTGCCAGCAGCCCCGGGACTAGCGGGGGGACTAGCACAGATACGCAGTATTTT.

CDR3 nucleotide sequence: TGCAGCGTTGGTGGAGGGCAGATCCTGACGCAGTACTTC. Amino acid sequence: CSVGGGQILTQYF. V is TRBV29-1 and J is TRBJ2-7; a weak D match, TRBD2 (6 bases). CDR3 length: 13 amino acids. The V and J ends lost 4 bases and 9 bases respectively, with 19 bases between them. The germline gives CDR1 SQVTM, CDR2 ANQGSEA.

This chain connects TRBV2 to TRBJ1-2; tentative D call: TRBD1 (5 bases). CDR1 and CDR2 from the germline V gene are SNHLY and FYNNEI. The V end was cut by 2 bases, the J end by 7 bases, with 14 bases between. The CDR3 is made up of 14 amino acids. CDR3 residues: CASSETSQGSGYTF. CDR3 DNA: TGTGCCAGCAGTGAAACATCGCAGGGTAGTGGCTACACCTTC.

The CDR3 nucleotides read TGTGCCAGTAGTTCTTTAGGGGGCTTTAGCAATCAGCCCCAGCATTTT. Protein product: CASSSLGGFSNQPQHF. The chain joins TRBV19 to TRBJ1-5; the match to TRBD1 covers 7 bases. V trimming: 5 bases; J trimming: 0 bases; junction bases outside the gene matches: 7. The CDR3 spans 16 residues. Germline V gene sequence: CDR1 LNHDA, CDR2 SQIVND (reference sequence).

The CDR3 here is CASSLGQMHNYGYTF. The DNA for the CDR3 is TGCGCCAGCAGCTTGGGGCAGATGCATAACTATGGCTACACCTTC. This chain joins TRBV5-1 and TRBJ1-2; unclear D gene. In germline, CDR1 is SGHRS, CDR2 YFSETQ. The CDR3 is made up of 15 amino acids. Trimming shortened V by 0 bases and J by 1 base, and 10 bases separated the two germline ends.

The chain recombines TRBV7-9 with TRBJ2-2; D ambiguous. With 1 base removed from V and 7 bases from J, the gap between germline ends came to 7 bases. Germline V lookup: CDR1 SEHNR, CDR2 FQNEAQ (reference sequence). This CDR3 has 13 amino acids. The CDR3: CASSLVSVGELFF. In DNA, the CDR3 is TGTGCCAGCAGCTTAGTGTCAGTCGGGGAGCTGTTTTTT.

The chain carries TRBV19 and TRBJ2-2; 9 bases agree with TRBD1. The CDR3 length is 19 residues. The V segment lost 3 bases and the J segment 4 bases; nucleotides outside the gene matches: 15. CDR1 is LNHDA, CDR2 SQIVND, per germline (reference sequence). The CDR3 DNA reads TGTGCCAGTAGTATCCGTCTCGGGACAGGGAGTCGGAGCACCGGGGAGCTGTTTTTT. This codes for CASSIRLGTGSRSTGELFF. Variable domain in full (rest from reference TRBV19 and TRBJ2-2): DGGITQSPKYLFRKEGQNVTLSCEQNLNHDAMYWYRQDPGQGLRLIYYSQIVNDFQKGDIAEGYSVSREKKESFPLTVTSAQKNPTAFYLCASSIRLGTGSRSTGELFFGEGSRLTVL.

The chain couples TRBV6-5 to TRBJ1-1, with D possibly being TRBD1 (5 bases). V was trimmed by 6 bases and J by 1 base, leaving 9 bases between them. The CDR3 loop spans 13 amino acids. Germline assignment: CDR1 MNHEY and CDR2 SVGAGI. The CDR3 spells CASREGTNTEAFF. The CDR3, as DNA: TGTGCCAGCAGGGAGGGGACGAACACTGAAGCTTTCTTT.

This rearrangement joins TRBV30 to TRBJ2-7, with a weak D call TRBD1 (6 bases). This CDR3 spans 13 amino acids. The germline V gene has CDR1 GTSNPN and CDR2 SVGIG (reference sequence). V was cut by 2 bases and J by 4 bases, with 12 bases left in between. CDR3 in amino acids: CAWSPGTQYEQYV. The CDR3 DNA reads as TGTGCCTGGAGTCCCGGGACACAGTACGAGCAGTACGTC.

V is TRBV9 and J is TRBJ2-3; 7 bases line up with TRBD2. V shed 3 bases and J 3 bases; nucleotides not matched to a gene: 4. Germline-derived CDR1 and CDR2 are SGDLS and YYNGEE. This CDR3 contains 14 residues. CDR3 DNA: TGTGCCAGCAGCGCGGGGGGAGGGACAGATACGCAGTATTTT. It yields the protein CASSAGGGTDTQYF.

The chain couples TRBV24-1 to TRBJ2-7; 8 bases match TRBD2. The CDR3 consists of 16 residues. The J segment lost 5 bases and the V segment lost 3 bases, leaving 11 bases of the junction unmatched. In germline, CDR1 is KGHDR, CDR2 SFDVKD. The CDR3 DNA sequence: TGTGCCACCAGTGATGTCGCGGGGGGAGGGAGAAACGAGCAGTACTTC. Protein sequence: CATSDVAGGGRNEQYF.